Listed here are 15 T cell receptor beta chains from one sample, sequenced in a study of post-analysis software for immune sequencing data. Regarding the study as a whole: Among a handful of TRBV segments more frequent in patients than controls were TRBV5-6, TRBV5-1 and TRBV20-1.

Each TCR beta cDNA library carried unique molecular identifiers. TCRdb redid the calling of the PCR reads with MiXCR, one entry per CDR3 protein. The table records about 820,000 distinct CDR3 sequences, 53% of them present only once. Their specific antigens are unknown. The specimen sequenced was blood. These receptors came from a girl between 10 and 17 years old with multiple sclerosis.

The CDR3, as DNA: TGCGCCAGCACCAAAGTGAGGGACAGCAAATTTGAAGCTTTCTTT. It translates to CASTKVRDSKFEAFF. The rearrangement links TRBV4-1 to TRBJ1-1; 7 positions agree with TRBD1. This CDR3 is built from 15 residues. CDR1 is MGHRA and CDR2 is YSYEKL in the germline V gene. Trimming took 7 bases from V and 7 from J; bases not matched to a gene: 15.

The chain recombines TRBV7-9 with TRBJ2-3, with 11 bases lining up with TRBD2. The trim removed 5 bases at V and 0 bases at J, leaving 10 bases unmatched. The germline V gene has CDR1 SEHNR and CDR2 FQNEAQ (reference sequence). The CDR3 is 18 amino acids. The CDR3 DNA follows: TGTGCCAGCAGCCCGACCGGGACTAGCGGTGCTAGCACAGATACGCAGTATTTT. Translation gives CASSPTGTSGASTDTQYF.

This rearrangement joins TRBV3-1 to TRBJ2-5; D not certain. V was clipped by 1 base and J by 7 bases, with 22 bases between them. CDR1 and CDR2 from the germline V gene are LGHDT and YNNKEL (reference sequence). This CDR3 region has 17 residues. The CDR3 sequence: CASSQGVAIRKTGTQYF. Written as DNA, the CDR3 is TGTGCCAGCAGCCAAGGGGTTGCGATTCGAAAGACGGGGACCCAGTACTTC.

The genes are TRBV27 and TRBJ2-1; weak D call: TRBD2 (5 bases). CDR1 MNHEY and CDR2 SMNVEV come from the germline V gene (reference sequence). This CDR3 contains 13 residues. Deletions cut 5 bases from V and 10 bases from J, with 15 bases between. This CDR3 is CASSPLLEREQFF. CDR3 DNA sequence: TGTGCCAGCAGTCCTCTCCTGGAGCGGGAGCAGTTCTTC.

The chain has TRBV5-5 and TRBJ2-7; D tentatively fits TRBD1 or TRBD2 (5 bases each). Trimming stripped 0 bases from V and 5 bases from J, with 15 bases between. The CDR3 runs to 15 residues. CDR1 and CDR2 (germline): SGHKS, YYEKEE (reference sequence). CDR3 sequence: CASSLEGTSGHEQYF. The CDR3 coding sequence is TGTGCCAGCAGCTTGGAAGGGACGTCCGGCCACGAGCAGTACTTC.

The V gene is TRBV12-5, the J gene TRBJ2-7; a weak D match, TRBD1 (6 bases). V shed 6 bases and J shed 4 bases, with 19 bases lying between them. Germline values: CDR1 LGHNT, CDR2 FRNRAP. CDR3 size: 15 residues. CDR3 loop: CASGSQTGHEYEQYF. DNA of the CDR3: TGTGCTAGTGGATCACAGACAGGTCATGAATACGAGCAGTACTTC.

V is TRBV20-1 and J is TRBJ1-2, with a tentative D call TRBD1 (5 bases). CDR3 size: 16 residues. CDR1 and CDR2 (germline): DFQATT, SNEGSKA (reference sequence). The V end was cut by 5 bases, the J end by 7 bases, with 26 bases between. For the CDR3, the DNA is TGCAGTGCTCTTGGGAAGGGGAAACCACAGAATTTTGGCTACACCTTC. Translated: CSALGKGKPQNFGYTF.

The V gene is TRBV18, the J gene TRBJ2-3, with 11 bases that match TRBD2. Germline values: CDR1 KGHSH, CDR2 LQKENI. The ends lost 1 base at V and 4 bases at J; junction bases unmatched: 10. This CDR3 has 18 residues. CDR3 residues: CASSPRETSGIFADTQYF. The CDR3 coding sequence is TGTGCCAGCTCACCACGGGAGACTAGCGGGATTTTCGCAGATACGCAGTATTTT.

This chain joins TRBV15 and TRBJ2-1; 8 nucleotides line up with TRBD2. J was trimmed by 2 bases and V by 5 bases; bases with no gene match: 14. Germline-derived CDR1 and CDR2 are LNHNV and YYDKDF (reference sequence). The CDR3 runs to 18 residues. CDR3 loop: CATSGETSGPLAYNEQFF. CDR3 nucleotides: TGTGCCACCAGCGGGGAAACTAGCGGTCCGCTCGCCTACAATGAGCAGTTCTTC.

The chain carries TRBV7-9 and TRBJ2-7, with 10 bases aligning to TRBD1. This CDR3 is built from 16 residues. Germline V CDR1 and CDR2: SEHNR, FQNEAQ (reference sequence). The V and J ends lost 3 bases and 6 bases, in that order; junction bases with no gene match: 11. CDR3 sequence: CASSFRTSRDRGEQYF. For the CDR3, the DNA is TGTGCCAGCAGCTTCCGAACTTCCCGGGACAGGGGCGAGCAGTACTTC.

In its sample, this clonotype was seen a few times. The CDR3 protein is CATSDTGRGFSYNEQFF. CDR3 nucleotides: TGTGCCACCAGTGATACGGGACGGGGCTTCTCCTACAATGAGCAGTTCTTC. The chain links TRBV24-1 to TRBJ2-1; the D gene could be TRBD1 or TRBD2 (5 bases each). CDR3 size: 17 residues. CDR1 is KGHDR and CDR2 is SFDVKD in the germline V gene. Trimming took off 3 bases at V and 0 bases at J, with 14 bases between the two ends.

The chain uses TRBV6-6 and TRBJ2-7, with 9 bases lining up with TRBD1. V lost 5 bases to trimming and J lost 5 bases; unmatched junction nucleotides: 7. CDR1 is MNHNY and CDR2 is SVGAGI in the germline V gene (reference sequence). This CDR3 is 14 amino acids long. The CDR3 loop is CASSKPGQGHEQYF. CDR3 DNA sequence: TGTGCCAGCAGTAAACCGGGACAGGGCCACGAGCAGTACTTC.

V is TRBV9 and J is TRBJ1-2; D remains ambiguous. CDR1 and CDR2 from the germline V gene are SGDLS and YYNGEE. The CDR3 has 15 residues. V was pared by 0 bases and J by 0 bases, with 9 bases between. The CDR3 reads CASSVGAAANYGYTF. Here the CDR3 DNA reads TGTGCCAGCAGCGTAGGTGCGGCAGCTAACTATGGCTACACCTTC. Together with reference TRBV9 and TRBJ1-2, the CDR3 gives the full variable domain: DSGVTQTPKHLITATGQRVTLRCSPRSGDLSVYWYQQSLDQGLQFLIQYYNGEERAKGNILERFSAQQFPDLHSELNLSSLELGDSALYFCASSVGAAANYGYTFGSGTRLTVV.

This clonotype was seen a handful of times. The rearrangement links TRBV29-1 to TRBJ1-2; 10 nucleotides agree with TRBD1. The V segment lost 8 bases and the J segment 1 base; nucleotides outside the gene matches: 13. CDR1 and CDR2 (germline): SQVTM, ANQGSEA. CDR3 length: 16 amino acids. This chain's CDR3 is CSPYLADRGYNYGYTF. DNA of the CDR3: TGCAGCCCCTACCTCGCGGACAGGGGGTATAACTATGGCTACACCTTC.

This clonotype has just one count. The chain uses TRBV5-1 and TRBJ2-7, with TRBD1 matching 7 bases. Trimming removed 2 bases from V and 7 bases from J; junction bases left unmatched: 9. Germline values: CDR1 SGHRS, CDR2 YFSETQ. This CDR3 spans 14 amino acids. The CDR3 region is CASSLVQGNEEQYF. The CDR3 nucleotides read TGCGCCAGCAGCTTAGTACAGGGGAATGAGGAGCAGTACTTC.